This entry lists 29 T cell receptor beta chains sequenced from one sample in a study of tumor-infiltrating lymphocytes in primary liver carcinoma. From approximately 450 ng total RNA, TCR beta cDNA was generated with a primer in the constant region. For TCR beta, libraries were produced by three nested multiplex PCR rounds using slightly modified ARM-PCR. It was with TRBV1-TRBV30 forward primers and a C-beta reverse primer that the first two PCR rounds were run, at around 10 cycles each. A single record per CDR3 protein comes from TCRdb applying MiXCR to the multiplex PCR reads. The table records some 110,000 distinct CDR3 sequences, 60% to 75% of them present only once. Total RNA and DNA came together from around 20-30 mg of bulk tissue without cell sorting. Sequencing was performed on liver tumor tissue from sampling region 3. Described subset: tumor region T3, left-lateral pole. All receptors come from a woman aged 55-69 years with primary liver carcinoma and hepatitis B virus infection.

The rearrangement links TRBV29-1 to TRBJ2-1, with D tentatively TRBD1 (5 bases). The CDR3 totals 14 residues. The germline V gene has CDR1 SQVTM and CDR2 ANQGSEA. V dropped 1 base and J dropped 4 bases, with 11 bases sitting between them. CDR3 in DNA: TGCAGCGTTGAAGTTAGGGGTACATACAATGAGCAGTTCTTC. Its protein is CSVEVRGTYNEQFF.

This clonotype was seen ten or more times. The chain recombines TRBV12-3 or TRBV12-4 with TRBJ2-4; 11 bases align to TRBD2. J was trimmed by 9 bases and V by 6 bases; bases with no gene match: 10. The CDR3 covers 15 residues. DNA for the CDR3: TGTGCCAGCAGCCGAAGACTAGCGGGGAGAATCATTCAGTACTTC. This translates into CASSRRLAGRIIQYF.

As regards this clonotype: Since no conserved phenylalanine or tryptophan closes the CDR3, a read error is the likely cause. This chain connects TRBV29-1 to TRBJ2-3; TRBD2 matches at 9 bases. This CDR3 is 17 amino acids long. Germline V gene sequence: CDR1 SQVTM, CDR2 ANQGSEA. The CDR3 coding sequence is TGCAGCGTTGAAGGTTGGCTAGCGGGAAGCAACACAGATATGCAGTATTCT. Its protein is CSVEGWLAGSNTDMQYS.

Turning to this clonotype: The junction departs from the called germline gene at one end, perhaps through a read error. The chain's CDR3 is CAGSSISCEQYF. The DNA of the CDR3 is TGTGCCGGCAGCTCTATCTCCTGCGAGCAGTACTTC. The genes are TRBV14 and TRBJ2-7; no clear D. CDR1 SGHDN and CDR2 FVKESK come from the germline V gene. The CDR3 is 12 amino acids.

Note on this clonotype: In this CDR3 the conserved last residue, phenylalanine or tryptophan, is missing, so a read error is likely. The CDR3 region has the DNA TGTGCCAGCGCCCCCATAGCGGGATCGAGTGAGCAGTACCTC. Encoded protein: CASAPIAGSSEQYL. The J gene is TRBJ2-7, the V gene TRBV2; 8 bases are shared with TRBD2. The CDR3 runs to 14 residues. J was trimmed by 7 bases and V by 8 bases; bases with no gene match: 13. CDR1 SNHLY and CDR2 FYNNEI come from the germline V gene.

This clonotype was found many times. V and J are TRBV6-2 or TRBV6-3 and TRBJ1-2; perhaps TRBD1 as D (5 bases). V was shortened by 6 bases and J by 3 bases, with 14 bases between the two germline ends. This CDR3 contains 14 residues. CDR1 and CDR2 from the germline V gene are MNHEY and SVGEGT. CDR3 sequence: CASRTYRSDYGYTF. CDR3 nucleotide sequence: TGTGCCAGCAGGACCTACAGGTCCGACTATGGCTACACCTTC.

As for this clonotype: A clone one base away is much larger, so this may be a read error. This chain uses TRBV12-3 or TRBV12-4 with TRBJ1-5; D unresolved. The CDR3 contains 14 residues. For the CDR3, the DNA is TGTGCCAGCAGTTTAGGGGGAAGCAATCGGCCCCAGCATTTT. This encodes CASSLGGSNRPQHF.

This clonotype was detected many times. The chain recombines TRBV20-1 with TRBJ1-1; TRBD1 might be the D (6 bases). Germline loops: CDR1 DFQATT, CDR2 SNEGSKA (reference sequence). V was pared by 3 bases and J by 6 bases, with 14 bases between. The CDR3 is 13 amino acids. The CDR3 region is CSASPGKGAEAFF. The DNA of the CDR3 is TGCAGTGCTAGTCCAGGGAAGGGGGCTGAAGCTTTCTTT.

In its sample, this clonotype was seen many times. CDR3 amino acids: CSVGGRGKETQYF. The DNA for the CDR3 is TGCAGCGTTGGGGGGCGCGGTAAAGAGACCCAGTACTTC. The chain recombines TRBV29-1 with TRBJ2-5; possibly TRBD1 for D (6 bases). The CDR3 is 13 amino acids. Germline CDR1 reads SQVTM; CDR2 reads ANQGSEA. V was clipped by 4 bases and J by 3 bases, with 12 bases between them.

This clonotype was observed a few times. V gene TRBV5-1 combines with J gene TRBJ2-6, with 7 positions matching TRBD1. J gave up 1 base and V 0 bases, and 4 bases lay outside the gene matches. Per germline, CDR1 SGHRS and CDR2 YFSETQ. CDR3 length: 17 residues. The CDR3 region has the DNA TGCGCCAGCAGCTTGGAAGCGACAGGGTCTGGGGCCAACGTCCTGACTTTC. Amino acids: CASSLEATGSGANVLTF.

This clonotype was seen only a few times. A much larger clone lies one base from this, so it may be a read error. This chain joins TRBV6-2 or TRBV6-3 and TRBJ2-6, with a weak D call TRBD2 (7 bases). The germline V gene encodes CDR1 MNHEY and CDR2 SVGEGT. The length of the CDR3 is 16 residues. The CDR3 here is CASRGGPSSGANALTF. The DNA for the CDR3 is TGTGCCAGCAGGGGGGGGCCCTCTTCTGGGGCCAACGCCCTGACTTTC.

The gene calls are TRBV18 and TRBJ2-3, with D maybe TRBD2 (5 bases). The CDR3 extends over 14 amino acids. Germline V gives CDR1 KGHSH, CDR2 LQKENI. V was shortened by 8 bases and J by 4 bases, with 16 bases between the two germline ends. The CDR3 is CASPLGVSADTQYF. The CDR3 nucleotides are TGTGCCAGCCCATTAGGCGTTAGCGCAGATACGCAGTATTTT.

This clonotype has a handful of counts. This chain links TRBV10-1 with TRBJ2-1; D unresolved. Deletions cut 3 bases from V and 3 bases from J, with 6 bases between. Germline loops: CDR1 WNHNN, CDR2 SYGVQD (reference sequence). The CDR3 totals 13 residues. CDR3 sequence (DNA): TGCGCCAGCAGTGATCCGGGCTACAATGAGCAGTTCTTC. It specifies CASSDPGYNEQFF.

With respect to this clonotype: An end of the junction does not agree with germline; a read error may underlie this. The gene calls are TRBV7-8 and TRBJ1-1; unclear D gene. The CDR3 loop spans 15 amino acids. Germline loops: CDR1 SGHVS, CDR2 FQNEAQ. The CDR3 protein is CTSSPRRYPRPKAYF. The CDR3 DNA sequence: TGTACCAGCAGCCCCCGTCGGTACCCCCGCCCCAAAGCTTACTTT.

As regards this clonotype: A read error is possible here, since a much larger clone lies one base away. V is TRBV5-1 and J is TRBJ2-3, with D possibly being TRBD2 (6 bases). This CDR3 region has 14 residues. Germline V gene data show CDR1 as SGHRS and CDR2 as YFSETQ. CDR3 DNA sequence: TGCGCCAGGAGCTTGTCTAGCGGCACAGATACGCAGTATTTT. This sequence encodes CARSLSSGTDTQYF.

Only a few counts were recorded for this clonotype. This may come from a read error, since a much larger clone is one base off. The V gene is TRBV10-2, the J gene TRBJ2-1; 12 bases map to TRBD2. The CDR3 length is 15 residues. Germline V lookup: CDR1 WSHSY, CDR2 SAAADI. CDR3: CASREPGLAGNEQSF. The CDR3 DNA sequence: TGCGCCAGCAGGGAGCCGGGACTAGCGGGCAATGAGCAGTCCTTC.

With regard to this clonotype: This may come from a read error, since a much larger clone is one base off. DNA of the CDR3: TGTGCCAGCAGCGCAGGGGACTCTAGGGCCAACGTCCTGACTTTC. It translates to CASSAGDSRANVLTF. V gene TRBV7-9 combines with J gene TRBJ2-6; D possibly matches TRBD1 or TRBD2 (6 bases each). The CDR3 is 15 amino acids. Germline CDR1 SEHNR, CDR2 FQNEAQ (reference sequence).

In its sample, this clonotype was seen a few times. Given a much more abundant clone one base away, this may be a read error. CDR3 DNA: TGTGCCATCAGTGAGAGGGACGGGGGACCAACAGATACGCAGTATTTT. Translated, it gives CAISERDGGPTDTQYF. The chain has TRBV10-3 and TRBJ2-3; perhaps TRBD2 as D (6 bases). This CDR3 spans 16 amino acids. From germline, CDR1 is ENHRY and CDR2 SYGVKD. The V end lost 2 bases, the J end lost 3 bases, and 15 bases lay between the germline ends.

Details on this clonotype: This is likely a read error, given that the CDR3 carries no conserved phenylalanine or tryptophan at its end. The chain uses TRBV28 and TRBJ1-1; the match to TRBD1 covers 9 bases. The CDR3 is made up of 17 amino acids. Germline V gene data show CDR1 as MDHEN and CDR2 as SYDVKM. CDR3 bases: TGTGCGAGCACCAAGGCACCGGTAGGACAGGGGACCACTGAAGCTTTCCTT. Translating gives CASTKAPVGQGTTEAFL.

Concerning this clonotype: The junction departs from germline at one end; a sequencing error may be responsible. The rearrangement joins TRBV10-2 to TRBJ1-5, with D perhaps matching TRBD2 (5 bases). The end of the DNA aligns better with TRBJ2-3, so the J call may be wrong. The CDR3 is made up of 16 amino acids. Germline V CDR1 and CDR2: WSHSY, SAAADI. In DNA, the CDR3 is TGCGCCAACAGTGAGTCGTTGCCCGAACGGGGTCAGCCCCAGTATTTT. This encodes CANSESLPERGQPQYF.

In regard to this clonotype: The CDR3 ends on some other residue instead of the conserved phenylalanine or tryptophan, so this is likely a read error. The V call is TRBV11-2, the J call TRBJ2-4; no firm D call. CDR3 length: 15 amino acids. Germline values: CDR1 SGHAT, CDR2 FQNNGV. CDR3 DNA: TGTGCCAGCAGCTTAGAAGGATTAGCCAGAAACATTCAGTACATC. As protein: CASSLEGLARNIQYI.

About this clonotype: The junction shows a germline mismatch at one end, possibly a read error. This rearrangement joins TRBV6-6 to TRBJ2-2, with D possibly being TRBD2 (5 bases). Germline CDR1 reads MNHNY; CDR2 reads SVGAGI (reference sequence). The CDR3 spans 14 residues. This CDR3 reads CASSYSQTTGELLF. In DNA, the CDR3 is TGTGCAAGCAGTTACAGCCAGACCACCGGGGAGCTGCTTTTT.

The sample holds many counts of this clonotype. The chain has TRBV28 and TRBJ2-5, with D perhaps matching TRBD1 or TRBD2 (5 bases each). The germline V gene encodes CDR1 MDHEN and CDR2 SYDVKM. This CDR3 has 14 amino acids. Trimming stripped 6 bases from V and 4 bases from J, with 15 bases between. The CDR3 is CASRRDPGPETQYF. CDR3 nucleotide sequence: TGTGCCAGCAGGAGGGACCCTGGACCAGAGACCCAGTACTTC. Full variable domain (outside the CDR3, taken from reference TRBV28 and TRBJ2-5): DVKVTQSSRYLVKRTGEKVFLECVQDMDHENMFWYRQDPGLGLRLIYFSYDVKMKEKGDIPEGYSVSREKKERFSLILESASTNQTSMYLCASRRDPGPETQYFGPGTRLLVL.

In its sample, this clonotype was seen once. Compared with germline, one end of the junction differs, possibly owing to a read error. The V call is TRBV11-2, the J call TRBJ2-3, with 10 bases identical to TRBD2. This CDR3 has 16 residues. In germline, CDR1 is SGHAT, CDR2 FQNNGV. This CDR3 reads CASSSGTSDKLDTHYF. The CDR3 coding sequence is TGTGCCAGCAGCTCCGGGACTAGCGACAAGCTAGATACGCATTATTTT.

The genes are TRBV28 and TRBJ2-7; 11 positions agree with TRBD1. CDR3 size: 15 residues. Trimming removed 6 bases from V and 1 base from J; junction bases left unmatched: 5. In germline, CDR1 is MDHEN, CDR2 SYDVKM. The CDR3: CASSWTGGLSYEQYF. CDR3 DNA: TGTGCCAGCAGCTGGACAGGGGGCTTATCCTACGAGCAGTACTTC.

Concerning this clonotype: A much more abundant neighbour one base away suggests this may be a read error. This sequence joins TRBV6-6 and TRBJ2-7; TRBD1 matches at 8 bases. The CDR3 is made up of 14 amino acids. Germline CDR1 MNHNY, CDR2 SVGAGI (reference sequence). This chain's CDR3 is CVSSYGQGTYEQYF. CDR3 DNA sequence: TGTGTCAGCAGTTACGGACAGGGAACCTACGAGCAGTACTTC.

Here the CDR3 DNA reads TGTGCCAGCAGCTTCGGACTAGTCAGGCGAAATAAGCAGTTCTTC. Its protein is CASSFGLVRRNKQFF. The rearrangement joins TRBV5-6 to TRBJ2-1; TRBD2 matches at 7 bases. The V gene's germline CDR1 is SGHDT and CDR2 YYEEEE. Trimming at V came to 2 bases and at J to 11 bases, leaving 13 bases not matched to a gene. The CDR3 runs 15 residues. The full variable domain, in which reference TRBV5-6 and TRBJ2-1 provide the parts outside the CDR3, is DAGVTQSPTHLIKTRGQQVTLRCSPKSGHDTVSWYQQALGQGPQFIFQYYEEEERQRGNFPDRFSGHQFPNYSSELNVNALLLGDSALYLCASSFGLVRRNKQFFGPGTRLTVL.

The sample holds a few counts of this clonotype. This may stem from a read error, because a much larger clone lies one nucleotide away. The gene calls are TRBV5-1 and TRBJ2-5; D tentatively fits TRBD1 or TRBD2 (6 bases each). V was trimmed by 4 bases and J by 8 bases, leaving 24 bases between them. CDR1 SGHRS and CDR2 YFSETQ come from the germline V gene. The length of the CDR3 is 16 residues. The CDR3: CASSIGQIWDSATQYF. CDR3 coding DNA: TGCGCCAGCAGCATTGGACAGATATGGGACTCAGCAACCCAGTACTTC.

Worth noting for this clonotype: At one end, the junction sequence differs from germline, possibly due to a read error. The chain carries TRBV6-1 and TRBJ2-2; D uncertain. The V gene's germline CDR1 is MNHNS and CDR2 SASEGT. The CDR3 length is 15 residues. DNA of the CDR3: TGTGTCAGCAGTGCCGATTTTAGAGGCACCGGGGAGCTGTTTTTT. Translating gives CVSSADFRGTGELFF.